Each of the 30 T cell receptor beta chains below was sequenced from the same sample in a study of tissue T cells after allogeneic stem cell transplantation. Clones were read by immunoSEQ multiplex PCR, and TCRdb kept only the in-frame ones, dropping some. This sample has a few thousand clones; approximately 50% occur once, and the top ten carry more than 6.5%. This sample's time point: mouse harvest day 7 after allogeneic transplant. Tail vein injection delivered 10^7 T-cell-depleted bone marrow cells and 10^6 splenic CD5+ T cells. Source material: gut tissue. These receptors were obtained from a female BALB/c mouse given C57BL/6 T cells with graft-versus-host disease after an allogeneic hematopoietic cell transplant.

About this clone: Genes here carry mouse names. The read falls 1 residue short of the CDR3 end, and the missing part is taken from the germline J gene. The chain uses TRBV16 and TRBJ2-3; D is unresolved. CDR1 and CDR2 from the germline V gene are SGHSA and FRNQAP. The CDR3 spans 14 residues. Trimming cost V 1 base and J 0 bases, with 5 bases left between them. CDR3 sequence: CASSLASSAETLYF. CDR3 DNA, as far as it was read: TGTGCAAGCAGCTTAGCCAGTAGTGCAGAAACGCTGTAT.

Of note for this clone: These gene names are mouse names. The missing CDR3 end, 1 residue past where the read stops, is filled in from the germline J gene. The chain combines TRBV3 with TRBJ2-2; D is unclear. Germline V gene sequence: CDR1 SNHLY, CDR2 FYNGKV (reference sequence). The CDR3 is 13 residues long. V was clipped by 3 bases and J by 2 bases, with 4 bases between them. The CDR3 reads CASSFRNTGQLYF. Partial CDR3 DNA: TGTGCCAGCAGCTTCCGGAACACCGGGCAGCTCTAC.

The table lists this clone with a few counts. Gene names and germline match the mouse. The read is 1 residue too short to cover the CDR3 end, so that end is filled in from the germline J gene. This sequence joins TRBV3 and TRBJ1-4; 7 bases are a match to TRBD1. The CDR3 spans 15 residues. Germline V gene lookup returns CDR1 SNHLY and CDR2 FYNGKV (reference sequence). V dropped 2 bases and J dropped 0; count of bases not matched to a gene: 0. The CDR3 sequence: CASSLQGVSNERLFF. The CDR3 bases that were read are TGTGCCAGCAGCTTACAGGGGGTTTCCAACGAAAGATTATTT.

In regard to this clone: The gene names here belong to mouse. CDR3 DNA, as far as it was read: TGTGCCAGCAGTCTGTACAGGGGAGGCACCGGGCAGCTCTAC. Translation gives CASSLYRGGTGQLY. The CDR3 in its entirety is CASSLYRGGTGQLYF. V gene TRBV26 combines with J gene TRBJ2-2, with 7 bases aligning to TRBD1. From the germline J gene comes the end of the CDR3, since the read stops 1 residue before it. The CDR3 length is 15 residues. Germline values: CDR1 KGHPV, CDR2 FQNQEV (reference sequence). The J segment lost 4 bases and the V segment lost 1 base, leaving 3 bases of the junction unmatched.

Of note for this clone: Mouse names are used for the genes. The missing CDR3 end, 1 residue past where the read stops, is filled in from the germline J gene. V is TRBV24 and J is TRBJ1-1, with D hard to call. Germline CDR1 is KGHTA and CDR2 is FRNEEI. The CDR3 runs 14 residues. Trimming pared 1 base from V and 4 bases from J, leaving 10 bases between. The DNA read from the CDR3 is TGTGCCAGCAGTCTGTTATGGGCGGGCACAGAAGTCTTC. This sequence encodes CASSLLWAGTEVF. The complete CDR3 reads CASSLLWAGTEVFF.

This clone came up once. Any gene name here is a mouse gene name. The CDR3 is CASSPGQPGTQYF. The DNA read from the CDR3 is TGTGCCAGCAGCCCGGGACAGCCCGGCACCCAGTAC. The V and J genes are TRBV4 and TRBJ2-5; TRBD1 matches at 7 bases. The read is 1 residue too short to cover the CDR3 end, so that end is filled in from the germline J gene. The CDR3 consists of 13 residues. J lost 8 bases, V lost 5 bases, and 7 bases had no gene match. Germline V CDR1 and CDR2: LGHDT, YNNKQL (reference sequence).

This clone showed up just a few times. Gene names and germline refer to mouse. The missing CDR3 end, 1 residue past where the read stops, is filled in from the germline J gene. The V call is TRBV16, the J call TRBJ1-1, with D unclear. This CDR3 is 10 amino acids long. From germline, CDR1 is SGHSA and CDR2 FRNQAP. Trimming took 5 bases from V and 4 from J, leaving 2 bases between them. The CDR3 region is CASSRTEVFF. Incomplete CDR3 DNA: TGTGCAAGCAGCCGCACAGAAGTCTTC.

Remarks on this clone: Germline and genes: mouse. The CDR3 is cut off 1 residue early in the read; its end comes from the germline J gene. The genes are TRBV4 and TRBJ2-3; D may be TRBD1 (5 bases). Germline V CDR1 and CDR2: LGHDT, YNNKQL (reference sequence). V lost 5 bases and J lost 1, with 7 bases in between. The CDR3 runs 13 residues. The CDR3 is CASSLRGAETLYF. Partial CDR3 DNA: TGTGCCAGCAGCCTCAGGGGTGCAGAAACGCTGTAT.

The sample holds a few counts of this clone. The gene symbols are mouse symbols. The read terminates 1 residue ahead of where the CDR3 ends, so the germline J gene completes it. V gene TRBV26 combines with J gene TRBJ2-3, with D perhaps TRBD1 or TRBD2 (5 bases each). Germline assignment: CDR1 KGHPV and CDR2 FQNQEV (reference sequence). V lost 5 bases and J lost 0, with 6 bases in between. This CDR3 comprises 13 residues. The chain's CDR3 is CASSRDSAETLYF. The part of the CDR3 DNA that was read is TGTGCCAGCAGTAGGGACAGTGCAGAAACGCTGTAT.

This clone has more than one count but fewer than ten. Mouse names are used for the genes. Incomplete CDR3 DNA: TGTGCCAGCAGCCCATTGGGGGGAAATACGCTCTAT. The encoded protein is CASSPLGGNTLY. The complete CDR3 protein is CASSPLGGNTLYF. The gene calls are TRBV3 and TRBJ1-3; D gene ambiguous. The read ends 1 residue shy of where the CDR3 ends; the end is completed using the germline J gene. Trimming removed 5 bases from V and 4 bases from J, with 9 bases in between. This CDR3 has 13 amino acids. Germline CDR1 SNHLY, CDR2 FYNGKV (reference sequence).

With respect to this clone: Gene names and germline match the mouse. The read ends 1 residue shy of where the CDR3 ends; the end is completed using the germline J gene. The J gene is TRBJ2-5, the V gene TRBV12-1; tentative D call: TRBD2 (6 bases). CDR3 length: 15 amino acids. V gave up 3 bases and J gave up 6 bases, with 18 bases separating them. CDR1 and CDR2 from the germline V gene are SGHSN and HYEKVE. The sequenced part of the CDR3 DNA is TGTGCCAGCTCTACCTCACTGGGAGAGAGGGACACCCAGTAC. It is translated as CASSTSLGERDTQY. Given in full, the CDR3 is CASSTSLGERDTQYF.

Concerning this clone itself: Mouse gene names and germline throughout. The read terminates 1 residue ahead of where the CDR3 ends, so the germline J gene completes it. The same CDR3 arises from other DNA sequences in this sample as well. The rearrangement links TRBV12-1 to TRBJ2-1, with TRBD2 as a possible D gene (6 bases). In germline, CDR1 is SGHSN, CDR2 HYEKVE. This CDR3 is built from 14 residues. The V end lost 4 bases, the J end lost 1 base, and 10 bases lay between the germline ends. Partial CDR3 DNA: TGTGCCAGCTCCCTCACTGGGAACTATGCTGAGCAGTTC. Its protein product is CASSLTGNYAEQF. Given in full, the CDR3 is CASSLTGNYAEQFF. Supplemented by reference TRBV12-1 and TRBJ2-1, the full variable domain reads DSGVVQSPRHIIKEKGGRSVLTCIPISGHSNVVWYQQTLGKELKFLIQHYEKVERDKGFLPSRFSVQQFDDYHSEMNMSALELEDSAMYFCASSLTGNYAEQFFGPGTRLTVL.

This clone showed up just a few times. Any gene name here is a mouse gene name. The sequence runs out 1 residue before the end of the CDR3; the remainder is reconstructed from the germline J gene. The chain carries TRBV26 and TRBJ2-7, with 7 bases lining up with TRBD1. The CDR3 covers 14 residues. The germline V gene has CDR1 KGHPV and CDR2 FQNQEV (reference sequence). V trimming: 2 bases; J trimming: 4 bases; junction bases outside the gene matches: 5. The covered CDR3 bases are TGTGCCAGCAGTCTGGCACCGGGACAGTATGAACAGTAC. Protein sequence: CASSLAPGQYEQY. The full CDR3 protein is CASSLAPGQYEQYF.

This clone was recorded a few times. Mouse names are used for the genes. The read terminates 1 residue before the CDR3 end, so the remaining end is supplied by the germline J gene. Other DNA sequences from this sample encode an identical CDR3 as well. This sequence joins TRBV29 and TRBJ1-2; 10 nucleotides match TRBD1. The CDR3 sequence is 14 residues long. CDR1 is MSHET, CDR2 SYDVDS, per germline. The V and J ends lost 6 bases and 2 bases, in that order; junction bases with no gene match: 3. The covered CDR3 bases are TGTGCTAGCAGCCCGGGACAGGGGAACTCCGACTACACC. It encodes CASSPGQGNSDYT. The CDR3 in its entirety is CASSPGQGNSDYTF.

As to this clone: Gene labels here are mouse ones. The CDR3 extends 1 residue past the end of the read, so its final part is completed from the germline J gene. V usage is TRBV5 and J usage is TRBJ2-3; 10 nucleotides match TRBD2. The CDR3 has 17 residues. V lost 0 bases, J lost 3 bases, and 6 bases stayed unmatched. Germline-derived CDR1 and CDR2 are LGHNA and YNLKQL (reference sequence). The CDR3 loop reads CASSQDRLGGLAETLYF. The sequenced part of the CDR3 DNA is TGTGCCAGCAGCCAAGATAGACTGGGGGGCTTGGCAGAAACGCTGTAT.

A remark on this clone: Gene names denote mouse genes. The read ends 1 residue shy of where the CDR3 ends; the end is completed using the germline J gene. V gene TRBV5 combines with J gene TRBJ1-4, with D possibly TRBD1 on 5 matching bases. Trimming removed 0 bases from V and 2 bases from J, with 10 bases in between. Germline V gene lookup returns CDR1 LGHNA and CDR2 YNLKQL (reference sequence). CDR3 length equals 16 residues. CDR3 protein: CASSQDGQGSNERLFF. The DNA read from the CDR3 is TGTGCCAGCAGCCAAGATGGGCAGGGATCCAACGAAAGATTATTT.

As to this clone: Gene names and germline match the mouse. The sequence runs out 1 residue before the end of the CDR3; the remainder is reconstructed from the germline J gene. The rearrangement uses TRBV26 and TRBJ1-6; D is possibly TRBD1 (6 bases). TRBJ1-6 is noted as an ORF with a role that remains uncertain. Germline V gives CDR1 KGHPV, CDR2 FQNQEV (reference sequence). The CDR3 is made up of 15 amino acids. V lost 4 bases and J lost 0, with 7 bases in between. The CDR3 sequence is CASSRTDSYNSPLYF. The sequenced part of the CDR3 DNA is TGTGCCAGCAGTCGGACAGATTCCTATAATTCGCCCCTCTAC.

Concerning this clone itself: All gene names here are mouse names. Sequencing ends 1 residue short of the CDR3 end; the germline J gene provides the rest. The J gene is TRBJ2-4, the V gene TRBV26; D remains ambiguous. CDR3 size: 12 residues. Germline V gene lookup returns CDR1 KGHPV and CDR2 FQNQEV (reference sequence). V lost 4 bases and J 3 bases, leaving 5 bases between the germline ends. Incomplete CDR3 DNA: TGTGCCAGCAGTCCGACACAAAACACCTTGTAC. Translation gives CASSPTQNTLY. The full CDR3 protein reads CASSPTQNTLYF.

A few counts support this clone. Gene labels here are mouse ones. The read terminates 1 residue ahead of where the CDR3 ends, so the germline J gene completes it. The chain carries TRBV3 and TRBJ2-1; TRBD1 matches at 8 bases. The V gene's germline CDR1 is SNHLY and CDR2 FYNGKV (reference sequence). The trim removed 2 bases at V and 8 bases at J, leaving 8 bases unmatched. The CDR3 totals 15 residues. Incomplete CDR3 DNA: TGTGCCAGCAGCTTATGGACAGGGAGACGGACTGAGCAGTTC. Translating gives CASSLWTGRRTEQF. The whole CDR3 is CASSLWTGRRTEQFF.

Comments on this clone: The genes are named according to mouse. The read gets to within 1 residue of the CDR3 end, and the germline J gene fills in the rest. The same CDR3 arises from other DNA sequences in this sample as well. The chain joins TRBV26 to TRBJ1-1; possibly TRBD1 for D (5 bases). Germline V lookup: CDR1 KGHPV, CDR2 FQNQEV (reference sequence). This CDR3 has 13 residues. V dropped 2 bases and J dropped 1 base, with 5 bases sitting between them. The CDR3 reads CASSLRGNTEVFF. The sequenced part of the CDR3 DNA is TGTGCCAGCAGTCTGAGGGGAAACACAGAAGTCTTC.

A word on this clone: Mouse names are used for the genes. The read terminates 1 residue before the CDR3 end, so the remaining end is supplied by the germline J gene. The rearrangement links TRBV29 to TRBJ1-1, with TRBD1 identical over 9 bases. CDR3 length: 14 amino acids. J lost 3 bases, V lost 4 bases, and 3 bases had no gene match. Per the germline V gene, CDR1 is MSHET and CDR2 is SYDVDS. The covered CDR3 bases are TGTGCTAGCAGTTGGAGGACAGGGGACACAGAAGTCTTC. Amino acids: CASSWRTGDTEVF. From start to end, the CDR3 is CASSWRTGDTEVFF.

This clone was seen only a few times. Gene and germline names: mouse. The read ends 1 residue shy of where the CDR3 ends; the end is completed using the germline J gene. The V gene is TRBV12-1, the J gene TRBJ2-1; D unclear. Trimming took 0 bases from V and 6 from J, leaving 5 bases between them. Germline CDR1 reads SGHSN; CDR2 reads HYEKVE. This CDR3 comprises 12 residues. The CDR3 reads CASSLVSAEQFF. Incomplete CDR3 DNA: TGTGCCAGCTCTCTCGTTAGTGCTGAGCAGTTC.

Relative to its sample, this clone is large. The gene names given are mouse names. The sequence runs out 1 residue before the end of the CDR3; the remainder is reconstructed from the germline J gene. V is TRBV16 and J is TRBJ2-7; TRBD2 is a possible D gene (6 bases). In germline, CDR1 is SGHSA, CDR2 FRNQAP. With 3 bases removed from V and 6 bases from J, the gap between germline ends came to 9 bases. The CDR3 runs to 12 residues. Incomplete CDR3 DNA: TGTGCAAGCAGCTTTACTGGGCCTGAACAGTAC. This gives the protein CASSFTGPEQY. The full CDR3 sequence reads CASSFTGPEQYF.

Comments on this clone: Germline and genes here are mouse. The read finishes 1 residue shy of the CDR3 end, and the germline J gene is used to complete it. V gene TRBV23 combines with J gene TRBJ2-3; the D call TRBD2 from the table was never checked on the DNA. This CDR3 spans 14 amino acids. Germline assignment: CDR1 KGHTA and CDR2 FQNQQP. CDR3 protein: CSSSPTGGAETLYF. The CDR3 DNA, read in part, is TGCTCCAGCAGTCCGACTGGGGGGGCAGAAACGCTGTAT.

As regards this clone: Here the gene names and germline are mouse. The CDR3 end lies 1 residue beyond the end of the read and is filled in from the germline J gene. The V call is TRBV23, the J call TRBJ2-7; the table's D call, TRBD2, was not checked against the DNA. This CDR3 region has 13 residues. Germline-derived CDR1 and CDR2 are KGHTA and FQNQQP. The CDR3 reads CSSSQLGAYEQYF. CDR3 DNA (partial): TGCTCCAGCAGTCAACTGGGGGCCTATGAACAGTAC.

In its sample, this clone is large. Gene labels here are mouse ones. From the germline J gene comes the end of the CDR3, since the read stops 1 residue before it. This chain uses TRBV14 with TRBJ2-5, with 9 bases that match TRBD2. Trimming took 5 bases from V and 2 from J; bases not matched to a gene: 6. The germline V gene encodes CDR1 SGHDT and CDR2 FRDEAV. The CDR3 runs 15 residues. Incomplete CDR3 DNA: TGTGCCAGCAGCCGAACGGGACTGGGCCAAGACACCCAGTAC. Translating it yields CASSRTGLGQDTQY. The full CDR3 protein is CASSRTGLGQDTQYF.

Of note for this clone: Gene names are the mouse ones. The sequenced fragment ends 1 residue before the CDR3 boundary, so the rest is inferred from the germline J gene. V gene TRBV23 combines with J gene TRBJ2-5; no check of the table's D call, TRBD1, against the DNA was made. The CDR3 is 15 amino acids. Looked up from germline, CDR1 is KGHTA and CDR2 is FQNQQP. CDR3 bases read: TGCTCCAGCAGTCAATCTAGGGGACAGGGAGACACCCAGTAC. Its protein product is CSSSQSRGQGDTQY. The whole CDR3 protein reads CSSSQSRGQGDTQYF.

This clone was detected a few times. Gene names and germline refer to mouse. The read gets to within 1 residue of the CDR3 end, and the germline J gene fills in the rest. The J gene is TRBJ1-2, the V gene TRBV3; D unresolved. Trimming removed 2 bases at V and 5 bases at J, with 6 bases between. The CDR3 length is 12 residues. Germline values: CDR1 SNHLY, CDR2 FYNGKV (reference sequence). The CDR3 DNA, read in part, is TGTGCCAGCAGCTTAAGGCAGTCCGACTACACC. Translation: CASSLRQSDYT. The entire CDR3 protein is CASSLRQSDYTF.

This clone ranks as medium-sized. Here the gene names and germline are mouse. The read is 1 residue too short to cover the CDR3 end, so that end is filled in from the germline J gene. This chain links TRBV29 with TRBJ2-1, with 8 bases fitting TRBD2. CDR1 is MSHET and CDR2 is SYDVDS in the germline V gene. The CDR3 runs 14 residues. Trimming removed 3 bases from V and 3 bases from J; junction bases left unmatched: 1. CDR3 sequence: CASSLGGRYAEQFF. The DNA read from the CDR3 is TGTGCTAGCAGTTTGGGGGGGCGCTATGCTGAGCAGTTC.

This clone occurred a few times. Gene names follow the mouse nomenclature. The CDR3 end falls 1 residue outside the read, so it is completed with the germline J gene. The J gene is TRBJ2-5, the V gene TRBV26, with D unclear. Trimming cost V 4 bases and J 0 bases, with 11 bases left between them. From germline, CDR1 is KGHPV and CDR2 FQNQEV (reference sequence). The CDR3 has 15 amino acids. The CDR3 loop reads CASSPRTFNQDTQYF. The covered CDR3 bases are TGTGCCAGCAGTCCTCGAACATTTAACCAAGACACCCAGTAC.